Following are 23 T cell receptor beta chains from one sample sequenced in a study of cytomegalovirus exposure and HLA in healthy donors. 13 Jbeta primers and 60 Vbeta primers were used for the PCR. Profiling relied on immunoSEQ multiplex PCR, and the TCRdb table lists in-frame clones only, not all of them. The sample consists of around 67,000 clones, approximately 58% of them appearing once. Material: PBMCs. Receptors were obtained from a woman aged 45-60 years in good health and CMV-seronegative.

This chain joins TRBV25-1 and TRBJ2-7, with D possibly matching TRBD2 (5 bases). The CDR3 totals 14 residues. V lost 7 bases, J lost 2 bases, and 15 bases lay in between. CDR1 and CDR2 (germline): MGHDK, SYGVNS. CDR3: CASTSRELTYEQYF. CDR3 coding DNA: TGTGCCAGCACTTCGAGGGAGCTCACCTACGAGCAGTACTTC.

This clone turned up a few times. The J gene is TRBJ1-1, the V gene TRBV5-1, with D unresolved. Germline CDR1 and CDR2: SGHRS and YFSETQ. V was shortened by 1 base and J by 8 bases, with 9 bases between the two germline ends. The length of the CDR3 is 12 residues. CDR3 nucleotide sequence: TGCGCCAGCAGCTTGTACCCAGAAGAAGCTTTCTTT. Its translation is CASSLYPEEAFF.

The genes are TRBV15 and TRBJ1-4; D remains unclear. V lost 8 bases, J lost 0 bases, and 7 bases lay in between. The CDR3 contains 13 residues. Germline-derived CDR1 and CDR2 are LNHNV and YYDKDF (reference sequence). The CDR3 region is CATREATNEKLFF. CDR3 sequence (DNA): TGTGCCACCCGAGAGGCAACTAATGAAAAACTGTTTTTT.

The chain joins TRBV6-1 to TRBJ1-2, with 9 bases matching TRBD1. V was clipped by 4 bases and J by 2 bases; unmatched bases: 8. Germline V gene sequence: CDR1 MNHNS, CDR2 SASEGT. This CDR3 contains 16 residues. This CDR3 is CASSGGGTGGNYGYTF. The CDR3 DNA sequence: TGTGCCAGCAGTGGAGGGGGAACAGGGGGCAACTATGGCTACACCTTC.

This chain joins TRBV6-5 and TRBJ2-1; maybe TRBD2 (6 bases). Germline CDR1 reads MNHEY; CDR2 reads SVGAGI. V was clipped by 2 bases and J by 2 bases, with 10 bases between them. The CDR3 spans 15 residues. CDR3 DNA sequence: TGTGCCAGCAGTTACGATAGCGGCCCCTACAATGAGCAGTTCTTC. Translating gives CASSYDSGPYNEQFF.

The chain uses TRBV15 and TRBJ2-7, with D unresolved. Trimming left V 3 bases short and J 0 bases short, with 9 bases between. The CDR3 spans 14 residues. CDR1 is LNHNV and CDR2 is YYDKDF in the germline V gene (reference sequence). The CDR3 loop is CATSRREASYEQYF. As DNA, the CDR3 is TGTGCCACCAGCAGGCGTGAAGCCTCCTACGAGCAGTACTTC.

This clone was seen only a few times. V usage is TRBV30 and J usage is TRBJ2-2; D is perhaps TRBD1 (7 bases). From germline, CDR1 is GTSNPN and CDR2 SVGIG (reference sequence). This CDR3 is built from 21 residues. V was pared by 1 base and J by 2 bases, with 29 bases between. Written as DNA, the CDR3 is TGTGCCTGGAGTGCCATCCTGGGACAGCTCTGGTCCGGGGGAAACACCGGGGAGCTGTTTTTT. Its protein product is CAWSAILGQLWSGGNTGELFF.

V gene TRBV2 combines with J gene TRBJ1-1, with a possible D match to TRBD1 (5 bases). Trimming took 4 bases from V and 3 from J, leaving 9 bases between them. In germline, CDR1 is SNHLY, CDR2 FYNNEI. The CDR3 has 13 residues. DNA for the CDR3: TGTGCCAGCAGTGTTTCCAGGGACACTGAAGCTTTCTTT. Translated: CASSVSRDTEAFF.

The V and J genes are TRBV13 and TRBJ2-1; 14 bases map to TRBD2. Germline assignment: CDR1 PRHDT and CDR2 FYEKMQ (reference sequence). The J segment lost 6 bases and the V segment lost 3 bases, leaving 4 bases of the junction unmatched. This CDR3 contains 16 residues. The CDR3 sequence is CASSFWGLAGVNEQFF. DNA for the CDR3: TGTGCCAGCAGCTTTTGGGGACTAGCGGGGGTCAATGAGCAGTTCTTC.

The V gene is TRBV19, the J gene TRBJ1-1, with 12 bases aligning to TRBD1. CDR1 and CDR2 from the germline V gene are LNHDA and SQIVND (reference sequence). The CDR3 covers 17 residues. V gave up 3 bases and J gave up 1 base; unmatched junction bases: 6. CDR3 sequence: CASSMGTGGYQNTEAFF. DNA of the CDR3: TGTGCCAGTAGTATGGGGACAGGGGGCTATCAGAACACTGAAGCTTTCTTT.

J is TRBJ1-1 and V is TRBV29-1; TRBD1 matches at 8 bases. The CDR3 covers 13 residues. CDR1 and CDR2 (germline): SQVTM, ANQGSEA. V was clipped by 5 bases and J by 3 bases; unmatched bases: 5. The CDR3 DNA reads TGCAGCGTTTGCAGGGGGCGGGACACTGAAGCTTTCTTT. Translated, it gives CSVCRGRDTEAFF. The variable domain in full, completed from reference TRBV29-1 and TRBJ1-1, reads SAVISQKPSRDICQRGTSLTIQCQVDSQVTMMFWYRQQPGQSLTLIATANQGSEATYESGFVIDKFPISRPNLTFSTLTVSNMSPEDSSIYLCSVCRGRDTEAFFGQGTRLTVV.

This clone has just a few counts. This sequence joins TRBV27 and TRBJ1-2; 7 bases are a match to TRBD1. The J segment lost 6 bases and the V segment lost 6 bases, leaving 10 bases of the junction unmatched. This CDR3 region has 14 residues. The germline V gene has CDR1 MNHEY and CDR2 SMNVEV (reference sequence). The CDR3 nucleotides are TGTGCCAGCAGCCACAGGGGACCAAACCATGGCTACACCTTC. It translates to CASSHRGPNHGYTF.

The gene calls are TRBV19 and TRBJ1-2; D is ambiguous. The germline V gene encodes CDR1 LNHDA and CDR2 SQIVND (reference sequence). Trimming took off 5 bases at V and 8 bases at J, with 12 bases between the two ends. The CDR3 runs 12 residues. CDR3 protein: CASSVDSQGYTF. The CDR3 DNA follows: TGTGCCAGTAGTGTCGATTCTCAGGGCTACACCTTC.

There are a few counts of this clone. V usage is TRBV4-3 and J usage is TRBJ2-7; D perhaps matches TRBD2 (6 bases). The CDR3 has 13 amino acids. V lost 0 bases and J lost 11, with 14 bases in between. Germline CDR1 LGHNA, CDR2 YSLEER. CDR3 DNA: TGCGCCAGCAGCCAAGATAAGGAGGGAGTAAAGTACTTC. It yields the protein CASSQDKEGVKYF.

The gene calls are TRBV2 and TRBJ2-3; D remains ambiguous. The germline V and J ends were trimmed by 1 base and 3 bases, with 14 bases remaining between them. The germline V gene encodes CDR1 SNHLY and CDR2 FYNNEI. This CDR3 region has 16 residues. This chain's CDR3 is CASSEDSPLNTDTQYF. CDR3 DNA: TGTGCCAGCAGTGAAGACTCCCCGCTGAATACAGATACGCAGTATTTT.

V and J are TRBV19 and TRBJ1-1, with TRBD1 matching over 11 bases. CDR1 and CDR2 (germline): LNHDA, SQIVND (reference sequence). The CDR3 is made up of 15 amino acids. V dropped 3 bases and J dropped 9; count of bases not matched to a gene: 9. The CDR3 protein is CASSIRTGGAKKAFF. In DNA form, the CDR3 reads TGTGCCAGTAGTATCAGGACAGGGGGCGCGAAAAAAGCTTTCTTT.

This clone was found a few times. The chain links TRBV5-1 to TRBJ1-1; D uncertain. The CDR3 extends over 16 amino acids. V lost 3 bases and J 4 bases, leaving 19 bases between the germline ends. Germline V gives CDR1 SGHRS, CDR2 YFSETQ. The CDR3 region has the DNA TGCGCCAGCAGCTCTCCCTCCAGGTCTCTGGGCACTGAAGCTTTCTTT. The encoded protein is CASSSPSRSLGTEAFF.

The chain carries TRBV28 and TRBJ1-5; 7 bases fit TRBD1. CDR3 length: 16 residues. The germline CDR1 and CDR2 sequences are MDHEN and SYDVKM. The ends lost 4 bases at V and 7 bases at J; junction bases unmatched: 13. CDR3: CASSSWTGVVRQPQHF. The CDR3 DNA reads TGTGCCAGCAGTTCTTGGACAGGAGTGGTCCGGCAGCCCCAGCATTTT.

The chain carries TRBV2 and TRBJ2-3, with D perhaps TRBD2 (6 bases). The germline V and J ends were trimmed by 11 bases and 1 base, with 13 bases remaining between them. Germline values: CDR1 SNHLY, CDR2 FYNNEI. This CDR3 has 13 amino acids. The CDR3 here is CASTVAGTDTQYF. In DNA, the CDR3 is TGTGCCTCCACGGTAGCGGGCACAGATACGCAGTATTTT. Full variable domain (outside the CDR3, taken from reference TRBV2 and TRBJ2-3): EPEVTQTPSHQVTQMGQEVILRCVPISNHLYFYWYRQILGQKVEFLVSFYNNEISEKSEIFDDQFSVERPDGSNFTLKIRSTKLEDSAMYFCASTVAGTDTQYFGPGTRLTVL.

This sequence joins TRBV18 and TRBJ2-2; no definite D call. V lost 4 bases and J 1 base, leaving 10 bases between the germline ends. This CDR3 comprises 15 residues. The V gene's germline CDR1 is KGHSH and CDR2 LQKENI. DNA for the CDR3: TGTGCCAGCTCACAGTCGGCAGGGAACACCGGGGAGCTGTTTTTT. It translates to CASSQSAGNTGELFF.

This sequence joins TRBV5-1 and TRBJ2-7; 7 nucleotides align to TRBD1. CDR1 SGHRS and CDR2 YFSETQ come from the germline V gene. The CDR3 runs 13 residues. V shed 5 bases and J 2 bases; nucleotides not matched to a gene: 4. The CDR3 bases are TGCGCCAGCAGACAGGGGACCCCCTACGAGCAGTACTTC. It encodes CASRQGTPYEQYF.

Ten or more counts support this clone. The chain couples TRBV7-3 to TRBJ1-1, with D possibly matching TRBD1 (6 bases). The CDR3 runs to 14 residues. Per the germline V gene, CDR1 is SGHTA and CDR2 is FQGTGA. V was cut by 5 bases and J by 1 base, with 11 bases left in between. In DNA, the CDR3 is TGTGCCAGCAGCCCAAAGGGACAGAACACTGAAGCTTTCTTT. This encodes CASSPKGQNTEAFF. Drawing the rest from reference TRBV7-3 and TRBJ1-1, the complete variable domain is GAGVSQTPSNKVTEKGKYVELRCDPISGHTALYWYRQSLGQGPEFLIYFQGTGAADDSGLPNDRFFAVRPEGSVSTLKIQRTERGDSAVYLCASSPKGQNTEAFFGQGTRLTVV.

DNA of the CDR3: TGTGCCAGCAGCTTGCCCACTCGGGCTGAAGCTTTCTTT. Translated, it gives CASSLPTRAEAFF. This chain connects TRBV5-6 to TRBJ1-1; no clear D. V was cut by 1 base and J by 6 bases, with 10 bases left in between. The CDR3 is 13 amino acids. Germline CDR1 and CDR2: SGHDT and YYEEEE.